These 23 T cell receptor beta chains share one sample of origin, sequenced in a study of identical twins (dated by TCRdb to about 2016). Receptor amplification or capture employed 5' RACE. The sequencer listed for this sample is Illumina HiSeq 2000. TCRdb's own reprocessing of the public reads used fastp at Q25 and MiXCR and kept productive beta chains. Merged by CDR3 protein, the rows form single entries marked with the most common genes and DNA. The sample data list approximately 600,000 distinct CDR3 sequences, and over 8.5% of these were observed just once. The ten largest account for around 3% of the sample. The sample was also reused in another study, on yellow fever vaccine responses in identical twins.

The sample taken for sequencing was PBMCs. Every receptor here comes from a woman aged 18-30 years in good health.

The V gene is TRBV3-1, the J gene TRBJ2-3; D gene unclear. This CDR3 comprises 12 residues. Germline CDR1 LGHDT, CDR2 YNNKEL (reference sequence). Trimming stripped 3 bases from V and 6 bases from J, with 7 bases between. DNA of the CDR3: TGTGCCAGCAGCCAGCCGCTGGATACGCAGTATTTT. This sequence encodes CASSQPLDTQYF.

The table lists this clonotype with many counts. The CDR3 protein is CSARAGYNEQFF. The CDR3 DNA is TGCAGTGCTAGGGCAGGATACAATGAGCAGTTCTTC. The V and J genes are TRBV20-1 and TRBJ2-1; the D is unclear. Germline lookup yields CDR1 DFQATT and CDR2 SNEGSKA (reference sequence). Trimming shortened V by 3 bases and J by 4 bases, and 7 bases separated the two germline ends. The length of the CDR3 is 12 residues.

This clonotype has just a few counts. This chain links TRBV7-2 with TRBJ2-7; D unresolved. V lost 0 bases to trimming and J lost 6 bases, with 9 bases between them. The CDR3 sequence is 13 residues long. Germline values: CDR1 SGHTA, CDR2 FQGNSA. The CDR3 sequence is CASSLALGFEQYF. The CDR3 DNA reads TGTGCCAGCAGCTTAGCGCTAGGGTTCGAGCAGTACTTC.

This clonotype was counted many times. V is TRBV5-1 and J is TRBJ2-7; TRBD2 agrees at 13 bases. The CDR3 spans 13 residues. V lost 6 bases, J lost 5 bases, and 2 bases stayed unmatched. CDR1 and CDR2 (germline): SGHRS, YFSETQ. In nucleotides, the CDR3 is TGCGCCAGCAAACTAGCGGGAGGGAACGAGCAGTACTTC. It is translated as CASKLAGGNEQYF. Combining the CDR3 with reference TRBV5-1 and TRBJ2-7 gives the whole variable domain KAGVTQTPRYLIKTRGQQVTLSCSPISGHRSVSWYQQTPGQGLQFLFEYFSETQRNKGNFPGRFSGRQFSNSRSEMNVSTLELGDSALYLCASKLAGGNEQYFGPGTRLTVT.

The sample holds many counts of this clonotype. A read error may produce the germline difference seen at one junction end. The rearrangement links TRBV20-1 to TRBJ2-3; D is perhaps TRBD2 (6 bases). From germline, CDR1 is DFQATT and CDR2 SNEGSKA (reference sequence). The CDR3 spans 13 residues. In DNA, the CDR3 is TGCAGCGCTAGAGGCGGGGGCACAGATACGCAGTATTTT. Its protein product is CSARGGGTDTQYF.

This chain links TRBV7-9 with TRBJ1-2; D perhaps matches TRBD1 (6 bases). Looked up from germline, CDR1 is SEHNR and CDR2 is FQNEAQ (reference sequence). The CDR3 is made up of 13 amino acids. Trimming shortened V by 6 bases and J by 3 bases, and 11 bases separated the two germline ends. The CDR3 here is CASRARTDYGYTF. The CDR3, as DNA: TGTGCCAGCAGAGCAAGGACAGACTATGGCTACACCTTC.

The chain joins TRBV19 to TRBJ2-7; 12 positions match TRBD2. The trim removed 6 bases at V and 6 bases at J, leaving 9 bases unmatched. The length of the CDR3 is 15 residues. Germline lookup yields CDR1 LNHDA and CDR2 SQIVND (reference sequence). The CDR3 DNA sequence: TGTGCCAGTAGGAAGACTAGCGGGAGCTCGTCCGAGCAGTACTTC. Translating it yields CASRKTSGSSSEQYF. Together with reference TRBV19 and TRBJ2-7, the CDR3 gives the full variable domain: DGGITQSPKYLFRKEGQNVTLSCEQNLNHDAMYWYRQDPGQGLRLIYYSQIVNDFQKGDIAEGYSVSREKKESFPLTVTSAQKNPTAFYLCASRKTSGSSSEQYFGPGTRLTVT.

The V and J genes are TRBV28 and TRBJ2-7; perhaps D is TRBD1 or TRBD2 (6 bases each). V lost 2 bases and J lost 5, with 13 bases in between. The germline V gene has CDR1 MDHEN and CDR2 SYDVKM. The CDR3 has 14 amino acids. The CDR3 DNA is TGTGCCAGCAGTTTAGGGGGGCCGCGGCACGAGCAGTACTTC. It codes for CASSLGGPRHEQYF.

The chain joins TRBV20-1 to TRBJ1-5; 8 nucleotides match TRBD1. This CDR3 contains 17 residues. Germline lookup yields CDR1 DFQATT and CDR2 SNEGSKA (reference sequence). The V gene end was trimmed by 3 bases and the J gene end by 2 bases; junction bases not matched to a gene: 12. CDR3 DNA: TGCAGTGCTAGTGTGAGACAGGGGATGAGGGGCAATCAGCCCCAGCATTTT. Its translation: CSASVRQGMRGNQPQHF.

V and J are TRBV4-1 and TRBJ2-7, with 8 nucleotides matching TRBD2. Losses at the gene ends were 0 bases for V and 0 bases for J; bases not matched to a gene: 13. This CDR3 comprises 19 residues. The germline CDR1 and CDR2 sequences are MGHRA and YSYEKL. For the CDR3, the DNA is TGCGCCAGCAGCCAAGATCGCGCAGCGGGAGAACAGAGCTCCTACGAGCAGTACTTC. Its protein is CASSQDRAAGEQSSYEQYF.

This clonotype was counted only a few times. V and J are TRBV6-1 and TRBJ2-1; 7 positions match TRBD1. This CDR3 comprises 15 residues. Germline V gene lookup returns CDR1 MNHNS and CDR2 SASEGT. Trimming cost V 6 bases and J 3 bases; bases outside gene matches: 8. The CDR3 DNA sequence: TGTGCCAGCAGAATAAAGGGGGCCGGCTACAATGAGCAGTTCTTC. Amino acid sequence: CASRIKGAGYNEQFF.

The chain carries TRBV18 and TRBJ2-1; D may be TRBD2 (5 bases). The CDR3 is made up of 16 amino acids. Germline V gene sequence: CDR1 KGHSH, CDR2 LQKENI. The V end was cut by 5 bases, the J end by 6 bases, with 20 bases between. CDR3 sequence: CASSSSLAGLGNEQFF. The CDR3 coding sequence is TGTGCCAGCTCAAGTTCCTTAGCCGGACTCGGCAATGAGCAGTTCTTC.

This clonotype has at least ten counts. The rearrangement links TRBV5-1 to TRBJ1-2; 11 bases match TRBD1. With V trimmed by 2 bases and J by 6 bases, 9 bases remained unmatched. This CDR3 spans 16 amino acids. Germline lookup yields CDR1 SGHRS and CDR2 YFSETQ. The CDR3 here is CASSFGQGAIKNGYTF. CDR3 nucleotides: TGCGCCAGCAGCTTCGGACAGGGGGCTATAAAGAATGGCTACACCTTC.

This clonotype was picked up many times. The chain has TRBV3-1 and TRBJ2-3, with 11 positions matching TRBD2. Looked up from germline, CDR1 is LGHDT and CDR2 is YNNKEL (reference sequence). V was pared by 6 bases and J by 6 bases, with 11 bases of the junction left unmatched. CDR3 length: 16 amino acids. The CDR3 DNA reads TGTGCCAGCAGTCGCCCCCTAGCGGGAGGTGTGGATACGCAGTATTTT. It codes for CASSRPLAGGVDTQYF.

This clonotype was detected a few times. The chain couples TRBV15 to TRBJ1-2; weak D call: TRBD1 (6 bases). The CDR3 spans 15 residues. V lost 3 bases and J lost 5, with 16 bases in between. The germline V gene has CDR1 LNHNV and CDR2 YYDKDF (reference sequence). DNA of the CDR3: TGTGCCACCAGCAGGGACAGACAACTACCATATGGCTACACCTTC. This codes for CATSRDRQLPYGYTF.

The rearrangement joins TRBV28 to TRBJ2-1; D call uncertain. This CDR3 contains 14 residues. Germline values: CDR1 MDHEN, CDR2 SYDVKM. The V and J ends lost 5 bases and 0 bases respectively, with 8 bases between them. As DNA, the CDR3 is TGTGCCAGCAGTATTCCGAGCTCCTACAATGAGCAGTTCTTC. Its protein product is CASSIPSSYNEQFF.

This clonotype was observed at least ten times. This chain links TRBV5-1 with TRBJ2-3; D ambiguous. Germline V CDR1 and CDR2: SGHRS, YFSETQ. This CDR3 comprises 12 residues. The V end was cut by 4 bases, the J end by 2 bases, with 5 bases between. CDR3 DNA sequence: TGCGCCAGCAGCCAACCCACAGATACGCAGTATTTT. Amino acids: CASSQPTDTQYF. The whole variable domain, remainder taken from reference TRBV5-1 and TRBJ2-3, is KAGVTQTPRYLIKTRGQQVTLSCSPISGHRSVSWYQQTPGQGLQFLFEYFSETQRNKGNFPGRFSGRQFSNSRSEMNVSTLELGDSALYLCASSQPTDTQYFGPGTRLTVL.

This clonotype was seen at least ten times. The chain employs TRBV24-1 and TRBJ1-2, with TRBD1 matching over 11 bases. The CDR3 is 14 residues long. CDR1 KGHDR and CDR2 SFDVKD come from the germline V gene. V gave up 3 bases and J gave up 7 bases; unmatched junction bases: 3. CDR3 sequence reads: CATSDGTGGAGYTF. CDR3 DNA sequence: TGTGCCACCAGTGATGGGACAGGGGGTGCTGGCTACACCTTC.

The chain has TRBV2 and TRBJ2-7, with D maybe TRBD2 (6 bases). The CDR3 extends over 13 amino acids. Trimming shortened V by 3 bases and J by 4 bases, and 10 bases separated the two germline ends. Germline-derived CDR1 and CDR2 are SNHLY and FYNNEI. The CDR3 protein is CASSDGTPYEQYF. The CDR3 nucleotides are TGTGCCAGCAGTGACGGGACTCCTTACGAGCAGTACTTC.

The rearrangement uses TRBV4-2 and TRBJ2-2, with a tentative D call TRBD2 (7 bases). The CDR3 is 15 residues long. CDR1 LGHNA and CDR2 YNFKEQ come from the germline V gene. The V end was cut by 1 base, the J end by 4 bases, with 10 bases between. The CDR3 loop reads CASSQVRGGTGELFF. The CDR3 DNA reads TGTGCCAGCAGCCAAGTTAGGGGGGGCACCGGGGAGCTGTTTTTT.

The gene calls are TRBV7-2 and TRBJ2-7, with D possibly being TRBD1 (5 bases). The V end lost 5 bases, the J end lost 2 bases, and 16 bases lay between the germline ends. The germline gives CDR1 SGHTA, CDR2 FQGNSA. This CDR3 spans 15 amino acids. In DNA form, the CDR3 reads TGTGCCAGCAGCCTACAAAAAAAGGGGACCTACGAGCAGTACTTC. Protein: CASSLQKKGTYEQYF.

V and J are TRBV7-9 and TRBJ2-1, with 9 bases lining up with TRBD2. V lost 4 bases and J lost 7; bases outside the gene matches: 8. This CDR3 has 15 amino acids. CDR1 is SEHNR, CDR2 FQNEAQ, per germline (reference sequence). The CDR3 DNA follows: TGTGCCAGCAGCTCGATAGCGGGAGAATCTAATGAGCAGTTCTTC. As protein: CASSSIAGESNEQFF.

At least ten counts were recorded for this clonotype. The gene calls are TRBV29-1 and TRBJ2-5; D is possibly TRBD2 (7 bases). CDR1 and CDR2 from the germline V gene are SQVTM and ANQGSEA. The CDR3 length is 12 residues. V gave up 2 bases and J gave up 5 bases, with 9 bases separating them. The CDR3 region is CSVERGGETQYF. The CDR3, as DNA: TGCAGCGTTGAAAGGGGGGGGGAGACCCAGTACTTC.